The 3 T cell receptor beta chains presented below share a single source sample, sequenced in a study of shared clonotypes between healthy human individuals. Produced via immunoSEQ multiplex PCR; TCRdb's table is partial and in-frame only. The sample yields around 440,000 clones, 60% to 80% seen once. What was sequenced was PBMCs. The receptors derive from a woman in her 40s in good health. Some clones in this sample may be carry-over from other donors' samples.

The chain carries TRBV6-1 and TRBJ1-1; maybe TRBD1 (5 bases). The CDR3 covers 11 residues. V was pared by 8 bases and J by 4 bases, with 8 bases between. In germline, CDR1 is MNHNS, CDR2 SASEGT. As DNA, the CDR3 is TGTGCCAGCGTCCAGGGCACTGAAGCTTTCTTT. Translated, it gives CASVQGTEAFF.

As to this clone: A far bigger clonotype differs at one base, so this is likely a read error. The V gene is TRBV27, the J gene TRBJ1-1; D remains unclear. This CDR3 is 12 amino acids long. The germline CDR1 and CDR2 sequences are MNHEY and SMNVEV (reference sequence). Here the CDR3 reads CASHPNGFEASF. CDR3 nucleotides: TGTGCCAGCCATCCTAACGGATTTGAAGCTTCCTTT.

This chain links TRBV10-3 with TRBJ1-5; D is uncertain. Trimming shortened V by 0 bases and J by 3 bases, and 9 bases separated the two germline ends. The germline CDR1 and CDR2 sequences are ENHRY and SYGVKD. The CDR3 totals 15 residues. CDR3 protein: CAISESRGNNQPQHF. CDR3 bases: TGTGCCATCAGTGAGTCCAGAGGGAACAATCAGCCCCAGCATTTT.